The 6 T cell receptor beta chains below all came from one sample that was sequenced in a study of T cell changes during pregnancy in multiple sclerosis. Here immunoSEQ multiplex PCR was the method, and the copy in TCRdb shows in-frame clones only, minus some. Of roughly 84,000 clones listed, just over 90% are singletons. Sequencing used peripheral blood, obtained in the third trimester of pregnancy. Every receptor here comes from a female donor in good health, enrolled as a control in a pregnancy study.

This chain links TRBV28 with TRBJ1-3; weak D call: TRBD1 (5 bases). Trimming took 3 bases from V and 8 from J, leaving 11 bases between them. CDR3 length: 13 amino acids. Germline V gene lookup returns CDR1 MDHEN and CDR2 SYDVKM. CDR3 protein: CASSLVRRDTIYF. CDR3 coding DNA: TGTGCCAGCAGTTTGGTTCGCAGGGACACCATATATTTT.

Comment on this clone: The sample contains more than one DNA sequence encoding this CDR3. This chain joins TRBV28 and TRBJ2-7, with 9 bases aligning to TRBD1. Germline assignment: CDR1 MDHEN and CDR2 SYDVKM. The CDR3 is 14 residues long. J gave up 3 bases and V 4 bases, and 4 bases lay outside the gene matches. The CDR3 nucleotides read TGTGCCAGCAGTTCGGGGACAGGGAACTACGAGCAGTACTTC. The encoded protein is CASSSGTGNYEQYF.

CDR3 in DNA: TGTGCCAGCTCGACAGCGGACAGGGGGCAGACTGAAGCTTTCTTT. Translation gives CASSTADRGQTEAFF. The V call is TRBV18, the J call TRBJ1-1; 11 positions match TRBD1. CDR3 length: 15 residues. CDR1 is KGHSH and CDR2 is LQKENI in the germline V gene. The ends lost 6 bases at V and 5 bases at J; junction bases unmatched: 8.

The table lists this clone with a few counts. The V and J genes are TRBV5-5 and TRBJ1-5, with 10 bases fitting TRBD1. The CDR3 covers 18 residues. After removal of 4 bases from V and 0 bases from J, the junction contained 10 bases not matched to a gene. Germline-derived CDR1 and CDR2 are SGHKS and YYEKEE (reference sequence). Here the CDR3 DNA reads TGTGCCAGCAGCCCACCCCGGACAGGGGGATATAGCAATCAGCCCCAGCATTTT. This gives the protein CASSPPRTGGYSNQPQHF.

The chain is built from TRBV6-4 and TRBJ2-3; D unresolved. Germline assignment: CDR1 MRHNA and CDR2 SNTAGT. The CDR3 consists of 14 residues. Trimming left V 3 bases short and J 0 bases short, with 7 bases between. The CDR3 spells CASSERASTDTQYF. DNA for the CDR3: TGTGCCAGCAGTGAGAGAGCGAGCACAGATACGCAGTATTTT.

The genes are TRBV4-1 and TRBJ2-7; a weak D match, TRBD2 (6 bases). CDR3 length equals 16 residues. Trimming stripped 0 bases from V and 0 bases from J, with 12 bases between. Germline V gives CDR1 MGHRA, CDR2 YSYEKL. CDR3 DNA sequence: TGCGCCAGCAGCCAAGATACGGGAGCATTCTCCTACGAGCAGTACTTC. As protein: CASSQDTGAFSYEQYF.